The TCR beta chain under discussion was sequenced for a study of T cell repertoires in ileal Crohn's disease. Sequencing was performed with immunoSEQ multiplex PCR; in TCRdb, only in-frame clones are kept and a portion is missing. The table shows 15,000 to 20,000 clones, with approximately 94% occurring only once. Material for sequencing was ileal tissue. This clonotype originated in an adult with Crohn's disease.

The CDR3 region has the DNA TGTGCCAGCAGTGAAGACCGGGGGGGTCTACATCAGCCCCAGCATTTT. Protein sequence: CASSEDRGGLHQPQHF. The V gene is TRBV6-1, the J gene TRBJ1-5; a possible D gene is TRBD1 (5 bases). V was cut by 1 base and J by 5 bases, with 15 bases left in between. The CDR3 contains 16 residues. Germline V gene lookup returns CDR1 MNHNS and CDR2 SASEGT.